The 20 T cell receptor beta chains below come from one sample, sequenced in a study of T cells in Graves' hyperthyroidism and ophthalmopathy. Amplified TCR beta CDR3 regions came from RNA transcripts. A first-round RT-PCR of the TCR CDR3 used the HTBI primer set. TCRdb re-called the multiplex PCR reads through MiXCR, storing one row per CDR3 protein. The sample has approximately 610,000 distinct CDR3 sequences, under 15% seen once. The sequenced sample was blood. These receptor sequences come from a woman between 35 and 50 years old with Graves' ophthalmopathy.

This chain uses TRBV5-1 with TRBJ2-5; D may be TRBD1 (6 bases). Trimming removed 7 bases at V and 5 bases at J, with 24 bases between. The CDR3 runs to 16 residues. Germline V gene data show CDR1 as SGHRS and CDR2 as YFSETQ. The CDR3 is CASGPQGTPSKETQYF. CDR3 nucleotides: TGCGCCAGCGGCCCCCAGGGGACCCCCAGTAAGGAGACCCAGTACTTC.

This clonotype was counted many times. J is TRBJ2-7 and V is TRBV19; perhaps TRBD2 as D (6 bases). Germline CDR1 and CDR2: LNHDA and SQIVND (reference sequence). Trimming removed 6 bases from V and 2 bases from J, with 17 bases in between. The CDR3 spans 15 residues. This CDR3 reads CASRPSPDYTYEQYF. The CDR3 coding sequence is TGTGCCAGTAGACCCTCCCCGGACTACACCTACGAGCAGTACTTC.

This clonotype was counted many times. J is TRBJ2-2 and V is TRBV7-9; D not certain. Germline V gene lookup returns CDR1 SEHNR and CDR2 FQNEAQ (reference sequence). The V end was cut by 1 base, the J end by 6 bases, with 9 bases between. The CDR3 spans 14 residues. The CDR3 bases are TGTGCCAGCAGCTTAGGGGGATCAGCCGGGGAGCTGTTTTTT. It translates to CASSLGGSAGELFF.

This clonotype was detected ten times or more. Here the CDR3 reads CASSLAAGGMNTEAFF. The CDR3 nucleotides are TGCGCCAGCAGCTTAGCCGCAGGGGGCATGAACACTGAAGCTTTCTTT. The chain carries TRBV5-1 and TRBJ1-1, with 8 bases fitting TRBD1. J lost 0 bases, V lost 2 bases, and 6 bases had no gene match. CDR3 length: 16 residues. In germline, CDR1 is SGHRS, CDR2 YFSETQ.

This clonotype was detected only a few times. The chain carries TRBV7-9 and TRBJ2-5; 9 nucleotides line up with TRBD1. The CDR3 runs to 16 residues. V was pared by 4 bases and J by 5 bases, with 11 bases of the junction left unmatched. CDR1 and CDR2 (germline): SEHNR, FQNEAQ (reference sequence). Here the CDR3 reads CASSSLLGTGQETQYF. The DNA for the CDR3 is TGTGCCAGCAGCTCTCTTCTCGGGACAGGGCAGGAGACCCAGTACTTC.

The chain uses TRBV24-1 and TRBJ2-7; the match to TRBD1 covers 9 bases. Germline V CDR1 and CDR2: KGHDR, SFDVKD. The CDR3 runs 17 residues. V gave up 1 base and J gave up 2 bases; unmatched junction bases: 8. CDR3 in DNA: TGTGCCACCAGTGATTTTAGACGGGACAGGGATCCCTACGAGCAGTACTTC. Encoded protein: CATSDFRRDRDPYEQYF.

This clonotype was seen ten or more times. This chain links TRBV6-5 with TRBJ1-1, with D possibly matching TRBD1 (6 bases). Trimming shortened V by 3 bases and J by 3 bases, and 17 bases separated the two germline ends. Per germline, CDR1 MNHEY and CDR2 SVGAGI. The CDR3 contains 16 residues. The CDR3 reads CASSYPQGGGDTEAFF. CDR3 nucleotides: TGTGCCAGCAGTTATCCCCAAGGAGGGGGGGACACTGAAGCTTTCTTT.

This clonotype was seen repeatedly, ten times or more. The chain has TRBV6-5 and TRBJ1-3; no reliable D call. Germline V gives CDR1 MNHEY, CDR2 SVGAGI. This CDR3 spans 16 amino acids. The germline V and J ends were trimmed by 7 bases and 2 bases, with 18 bases remaining between them. The CDR3, as DNA: TGTGCCAGCACTTTAGAGCCCGGGTGGCCTGGAAACACCATATATTTT. Its protein product is CASTLEPGWPGNTIYF.

This chain uses TRBV10-3 with TRBJ1-2, with TRBD1 matching over 8 bases. Germline trimming cut 2 bases from V and 4 bases from J; bases unmatched to any gene: 6. This CDR3 comprises 15 residues. Germline CDR1 and CDR2: ENHRY and SYGVKD. The CDR3 sequence is CAISEEAGGAYGYTF. In DNA, the CDR3 is TGTGCCATCAGTGAGGAGGCAGGGGGCGCCTATGGCTACACCTTC.

This clonotype has a count of ten or more. The chain uses TRBV29-1 and TRBJ2-5; D is perhaps TRBD1 or TRBD2 (6 bases each). Trimming removed 7 bases from V and 6 bases from J, with 18 bases in between. CDR1 and CDR2 from the germline V gene are SQVTM and ANQGSEA. The CDR3 has 13 residues. The CDR3 DNA follows: TGCAGCGCCGGAGGGCAGTGGGGGCAGACCCAGTACTTC. It specifies CSAGGQWGQTQYF.

Concerning this clonotype itself: A much larger clone sits a single nucleotide away, making a read error possible. This chain links TRBV29-1 with TRBJ2-7, with D tentatively TRBD2 (5 bases). In germline, CDR1 is SQVTM, CDR2 ANQGSEA. V was shortened by 1 base and J by 6 bases, with 22 bases between the two germline ends. The CDR3 is 16 amino acids. CDR3: CSVEAPRGGSDLEQYF. The CDR3 bases are TGCAGCGTTGAAGCCCCCCGCGGTGGGAGCGATCTCGAGCAGTACTTC.

Many counts were recorded for this clonotype. This chain connects TRBV28 to TRBJ2-7; 7 nucleotides line up with TRBD1. The trim removed 5 bases at V and 4 bases at J, leaving 8 bases unmatched. Germline-derived CDR1 and CDR2 are MDHEN and SYDVKM. The CDR3 length is 14 residues. In DNA form, the CDR3 reads TGTGCCAGCAGTCCCCCGACAGGGAATTACGAGCAGTACTTC. Encoded protein: CASSPPTGNYEQYF.

This clonotype has at least ten counts. The chain recombines TRBV6-2 or TRBV6-3 with TRBJ1-1; TRBD1 matches 11 bases. In germline, CDR1 is MNHEY, CDR2 SVGEGT. The CDR3 runs 15 residues. After removal of 7 bases from V and 5 bases from J, the junction contained 9 bases not matched to a gene. For the CDR3, the DNA is TGTGCCAGCAATAAGGACAGGGGGCCGGAGACTGAAGCTTTCTTT. Residues: CASNKDRGPETEAFF.

There are a few counts of this clonotype. This chain connects TRBV6-5 to TRBJ1-2; tentatively, D is TRBD1 (6 bases). The CDR3 totals 17 residues. Trimming removed 2 bases from V and 5 bases from J, with 21 bases in between. Germline CDR1 reads MNHEY; CDR2 reads SVGAGI. CDR3 residues: CASSYIGPRGRGYGYTF. CDR3 bases: TGTGCCAGCAGTTACATAGGGCCCCGGGGGCGAGGGTATGGCTACACCTTC.

V is TRBV15 and J is TRBJ2-5, with D perhaps matching TRBD1 (5 bases). This CDR3 has 13 residues. Per the germline V gene, CDR1 is LNHNV and CDR2 is YYDKDF (reference sequence). V was shortened by 4 bases and J by 6 bases, with 12 bases between the two germline ends. The CDR3: CATSITRDKTQYF. CDR3 in DNA: TGTGCCACCAGCATTACCAGGGATAAGACCCAGTACTTC.

This clonotype was found many times. This chain links TRBV24-1 with TRBJ2-5, with D unclear. This CDR3 spans 14 amino acids. The V end lost 4 bases, the J end lost 5 bases, and 13 bases lay between the germline ends. Germline CDR1 and CDR2: KGHDR and SFDVKD. The CDR3 DNA follows: TGTGCCACCAGTGAAAGGGTGGGGAAGGAGACCCAGTACTTC. Translating it yields CATSERVGKETQYF.

The chain employs TRBV12-3 or TRBV12-4 and TRBJ2-7, with 7 bases matching TRBD1. V trimming: 6 bases; J trimming: 4 bases; junction bases outside the gene matches: 9. This CDR3 has 14 residues. CDR3 amino acids: CASRRQGGEYEQYF. The CDR3 coding sequence is TGTGCCAGCAGACGACAGGGTGGAGAGTACGAGCAGTACTTC.

This clonotype was recorded many times. The chain employs TRBV28 and TRBJ2-2; D might be TRBD1 (6 bases). This CDR3 has 14 residues. Trimming removed 7 bases at V and 5 bases at J, with 14 bases between. Germline V gene data show CDR1 as MDHEN and CDR2 as SYDVKM. The CDR3 reads CASKGTPRTGELFF. The CDR3 coding sequence is TGTGCCAGCAAGGGGACACCGAGGACCGGGGAGCTGTTTTTT.

This clonotype was observed many times. V usage is TRBV30 and J usage is TRBJ1-2; 9 nucleotides agree with TRBD1. The V and J ends lost 3 bases and 7 bases, in that order; junction bases with no gene match: 12. Germline V lookup: CDR1 GTSNPN, CDR2 SVGIG (reference sequence). The CDR3 has 15 residues. Here the CDR3 reads CAWRTPGQGAFGYTF. The CDR3 region has the DNA TGTGCCTGGAGGACTCCGGGACAGGGTGCTTTTGGCTACACCTTC.

There are many counts of this clonotype. The chain couples TRBV28 to TRBJ1-5; 8 bases are shared with TRBD1. Germline assignment: CDR1 MDHEN and CDR2 SYDVKM. CDR3 length: 18 residues. V shed 6 bases and J 3 bases; nucleotides not matched to a gene: 16. The chain's CDR3 is CASRSRYRDRPYNQPQHF. The CDR3 DNA reads as TGTGCCAGCAGAAGCAGATACCGGGACAGGCCTTACAATCAGCCCCAGCATTTT. Drawing the rest from reference TRBV28 and TRBJ1-5, the complete variable domain is DVKVTQSSRYLVKRTGEKVFLECVQDMDHENMFWYRQDPGLGLRLIYFSYDVKMKEKGDIPEGYSVSREKKERFSLILESASTNQTSMYLCASRSRYRDRPYNQPQHFGDGTRLSIL.